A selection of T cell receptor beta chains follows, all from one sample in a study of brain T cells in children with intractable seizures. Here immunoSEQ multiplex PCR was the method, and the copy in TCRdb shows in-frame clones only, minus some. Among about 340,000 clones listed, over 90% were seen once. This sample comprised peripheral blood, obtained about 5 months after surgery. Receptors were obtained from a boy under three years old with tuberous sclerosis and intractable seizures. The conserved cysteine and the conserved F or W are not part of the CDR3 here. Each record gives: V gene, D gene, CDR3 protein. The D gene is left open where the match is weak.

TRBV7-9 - ASSPETGVGGYT
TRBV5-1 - ASSLAGVRPYEQY
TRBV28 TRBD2 ASSFGLAGGSTDTQY
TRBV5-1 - ASSFPSTDAGELF
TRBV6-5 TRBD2 ASSYSLAGESEQY
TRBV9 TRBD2 ASSPRLAGGDEQF
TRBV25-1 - ASSPPAGPRNTEAF
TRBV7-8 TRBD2 ASSLLTSGSSDTQY
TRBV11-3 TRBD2 ASSLGLAGGSDTQY
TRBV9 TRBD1 ASSVAQGESSGNTIY
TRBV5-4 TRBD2 ASSLGGSSYNEQF
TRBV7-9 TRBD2 ASSQRGADYNEQF
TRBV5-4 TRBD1 ASSLGTAGTDTQY
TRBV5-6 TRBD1 ASSPDRGSKNIQY
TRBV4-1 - ASSQLSIGNTIY
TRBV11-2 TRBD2 ASSLFLAGAFNEQF
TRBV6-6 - ASSYGESSYNEQF
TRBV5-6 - ASSGRGGTNYGYT
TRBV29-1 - SVDPEGGYGYT
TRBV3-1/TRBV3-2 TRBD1 ASSLDRGPGTEAF
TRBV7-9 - ASSPQGWGRSSYNEQF
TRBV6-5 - ASSYNNNEQF
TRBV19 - ASSIRHHEGRLRANVLT
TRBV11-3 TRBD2 ASSLDGTSGYEQY
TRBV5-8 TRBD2 ASSTGLALQETQY
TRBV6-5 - ASSYSLSVFETQY
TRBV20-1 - SASRQVLNYGYT
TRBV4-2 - ASSQLDEQF
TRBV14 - ASSQVGDISYEQY
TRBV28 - ASSPTFLFQGLTEAF
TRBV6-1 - ASSESGANVLT
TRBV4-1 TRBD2 ASSLETRLAGGLRETQY
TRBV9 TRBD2 ASTGLAGGELF
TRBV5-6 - ASSPTTVNTEAF
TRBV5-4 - ASSSVSEQY
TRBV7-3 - ASSLGFNIGELF
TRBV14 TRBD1 ASSQEDRVSYEQY
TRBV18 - ASSLARNEKLF
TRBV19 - ASKGGRLYGYT
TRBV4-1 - ASSVYRDSNEQF
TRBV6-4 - ASSELPGNYGYT
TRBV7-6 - ASSLLAGSYNEQF
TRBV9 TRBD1 ASSETGTGAYEQY
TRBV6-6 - ASSYSQLSYNEQF
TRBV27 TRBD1 ASRLTGVNSPLH
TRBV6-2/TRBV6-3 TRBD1 ASSRDRGKDTQY
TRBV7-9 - ASSFGPSGGKLF
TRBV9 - ASSVSPLADNEQF
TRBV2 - ASSVLTSTYEQY
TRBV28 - ASTPLQGPPGNTIY
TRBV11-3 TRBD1 ASSQWEQGPEQY
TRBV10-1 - ASSEPKDSSYNEQF
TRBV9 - ASSDRPEKHYEQY
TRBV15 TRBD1 ATSDRDRSSYEQY